Listed here are 9 T cell receptor beta chains from one sample, sequenced in a study of PD-1 blockade in mismatch repair-deficient tumors. The method was immunoSEQ multiplex PCR; TCRdb's version includes in-frame clones alone and lacks a portion of them. The sample includes roughly 9,000 clones, around 85% of them seen just once. Material: PBMCs, obtained 46 to 47 weeks after starting pembrolizumab. Every receptor here comes from an adult with mismatch repair-deficient cancer.

The chain has TRBV7-6 and TRBJ2-7; 10 bases match TRBD1. This CDR3 has 14 residues. The ends lost 5 bases at V and 5 bases at J; junction bases unmatched: 6. CDR1 and CDR2 from the germline V gene are SGHVS and FNYEAQ. CDR3 sequence: CASSGGTGEHEQYF. The CDR3 DNA sequence: TGTGCCAGCAGCGGGGGGACAGGGGAGCACGAGCAGTACTTC.

The chain carries TRBV2 and TRBJ1-3; TRBD1 agrees at 10 bases. This CDR3 comprises 16 residues. Trimming at V came to 4 bases and at J to 0 bases, leaving 3 bases not matched to a gene. Germline V lookup: CDR1 SNHLY, CDR2 FYNNEI. The CDR3 region has the DNA TGTGCCAGCAGTGGACAGGGGGCAGACTCTGGAAACACCATATATTTT. It encodes CASSGQGADSGNTIYF.

This chain joins TRBV7-3 and TRBJ1-2, with 8 bases identical to TRBD1. The germline V gene has CDR1 SGHTA and CDR2 FQGTGA. CDR3 length equals 13 residues. V shed 4 bases and J 4 bases; nucleotides not matched to a gene: 2. CDR3 amino acids: CASSSGQGYGYTF. The CDR3 DNA follows: TGTGCCAGCAGCTCCGGACAGGGCTATGGCTACACCTTC.

The V call is TRBV19, the J call TRBJ2-5; 15 positions agree with TRBD2. This CDR3 is 16 amino acids long. The trim removed 1 base at V and 6 bases at J, leaving 3 bases unmatched. Germline CDR1 reads LNHDA; CDR2 reads SQIVND (reference sequence). The CDR3 nucleotides read TGTGCCAGTAGTATAGGGACTAGCGGGAGGGGAAAGACCCAGTACTTC. This gives the protein CASSIGTSGRGKTQYF.

V and J are TRBV4-1 and TRBJ2-1, with a possible D match to TRBD1 (7 bases). This CDR3 comprises 18 residues. V dropped 2 bases and J dropped 8 bases, with 25 bases sitting between them. The germline V gene has CDR1 MGHRA and CDR2 YSYEKL. CDR3 region: CASSQRGHREIGVDEQFF. The CDR3 DNA reads TGCGCCAGCAGCCAAAGGGGGCATCGGGAGATCGGGGTGGATGAGCAGTTCTTC.

The rearrangement uses TRBV28 and TRBJ1-1, with unresolved D. Per the germline V gene, CDR1 is MDHEN and CDR2 is SYDVKM. This CDR3 contains 13 residues. The V gene lost 3 bases and the J gene lost 1 base, with 6 bases spanning the gap. CDR3 sequence reads: CASSLARNTEAFF. In DNA, the CDR3 is TGTGCCAGCAGTTTGGCCAGGAACACTGAAGCTTTCTTT.

V gene TRBV7-8 combines with J gene TRBJ1-5; D is ambiguous. CDR1 SGHVS and CDR2 FQNEAQ come from the germline V gene. This CDR3 contains 13 residues. V gave up 3 bases and J gave up 5 bases, with 8 bases separating them. In nucleotides, the CDR3 is TGTGCCAGCAGCTTCGACACCGATCAGCCCCAGCATTTT. This gives the protein CASSFDTDQPQHF.

The rearrangement uses TRBV5-1 and TRBJ2-5; TRBD1 agrees at 7 bases. Germline values: CDR1 SGHRS, CDR2 YFSETQ. The CDR3 spans 15 residues. The ends lost 2 bases at V and 2 bases at J; junction bases unmatched: 6. The CDR3 coding sequence is TGCGCCAGCAGCTTCCTGGGACAGACTCAAGAGACCCAGTACTTC. Translated, it gives CASSFLGQTQETQYF.

This chain uses TRBV9 with TRBJ2-3; possible D gene TRBD2, 6 bases. CDR1 and CDR2 (germline): SGDLS, YYNGEE. The CDR3 sequence is 14 residues long. V lost 1 base and J 10 bases, leaving 16 bases between the germline ends. This CDR3 is CASSVRAGPPAQYF. The CDR3, as DNA: TGTGCCAGCAGCGTACGGGCGGGACCCCCGGCGCAGTATTTT.